The 32 T cell receptor beta chains in this list originate from one sample, sequenced in a study of cytomegalovirus exposure and HLA in healthy donors. Primers for the PCR totalled 60 Vbeta and 13 Jbeta. Clones were read by immunoSEQ multiplex PCR, and TCRdb kept only the in-frame ones, dropping some. The table has fewer than 200,000 clones, over 80% seen once. Sequences were obtained from PBMCs. Receptors were obtained from a man in his forties or fifties in good health and CMV-seronegative.

This clone occurred a few times. The same CDR3 is also encoded by other DNA sequences in this sample. The chain recombines TRBV4-3 with TRBJ1-5, with TRBD1 identical over 7 bases. Unmatched junction bases numbered 4, after V lost 3 bases and J lost 5 bases. The CDR3 has 14 amino acids. Germline CDR1 and CDR2: LGHNA and YSLEER. CDR3 amino acids: CASSQRQGDQPQHF. CDR3 DNA: TGCGCCAGCAGCCAGAGACAGGGTGATCAGCCCCAGCATTTT.

The V gene is TRBV2, the J gene TRBJ1-5, with D possibly matching TRBD1 (5 bases). Trimming left V 10 bases short and J 4 bases short, with 14 bases between. Germline values: CDR1 SNHLY, CDR2 FYNNEI. The CDR3 is 13 residues long. CDR3 sequence reads: CAISLGQNQPQHF. DNA for the CDR3: TGTGCCATATCCTTGGGGCAGAATCAGCCCCAGCATTTT.

The J gene is TRBJ2-1, the V gene TRBV7-9; TRBD2 matches 9 bases. With V trimmed by 10 bases and J by 5 bases, 18 bases remained unmatched. Germline CDR1 SEHNR, CDR2 FQNEAQ (reference sequence). There are 17 residues in the CDR3. DNA for the CDR3: TGTGCCACCACCATTCTAGCGGGGCCAATTCGTGACAATGAGCAGTTCTTC. This translates into CATTILAGPIRDNEQFF.

The chain is built from TRBV19 and TRBJ1-2; the D gene is possibly TRBD1 (5 bases). V lost 9 bases and J lost 0, with 11 bases in between. This CDR3 has 13 residues. The V gene's germline CDR1 is LNHDA and CDR2 SQIVND (reference sequence). In nucleotides, the CDR3 is TGTGCCAGCCAGCGGGGCTCTAACTATGGCTACACCTTC. This encodes CASQRGSNYGYTF.

DNA for the CDR3: TGCGCCAGCAGCCAAGACAGGGAAGAGACCCAGTACTTC. It codes for CASSQDREETQYF. The rearrangement joins TRBV4-3 to TRBJ2-5, with a possible D match to TRBD1 (5 bases). V gave up 0 bases and J gave up 3 bases, with 5 bases separating them. The germline gives CDR1 LGHNA, CDR2 YSLEER. The CDR3 spans 13 residues.

The J gene is TRBJ2-1, the V gene TRBV5-1, with D perhaps TRBD1 (6 bases). With 5 bases removed from V and 0 bases from J, the gap between germline ends came to 12 bases. The germline V gene has CDR1 SGHRS and CDR2 YFSETQ. CDR3 length: 15 residues. CDR3: CASRVQGSSYNEQFF. CDR3 DNA: TGCGCCAGCAGGGTTCAGGGGAGCTCCTACAATGAGCAGTTCTTC. Supplemented by reference TRBV5-1 and TRBJ2-1, the full variable domain reads KAGVTQTPRYLIKTRGQQVTLSCSPISGHRSVSWYQQTPGQGLQFLFEYFSETQRNKGNFPGRFSGRQFSNSRSEMNVSTLELGDSALYLCASRVQGSSYNEQFFGPGTRLTVL.

This clone was seen once. The V gene is TRBV11-3, the J gene TRBJ2-3; D might be TRBD2 (6 bases). In germline, CDR1 is SGHNT, CDR2 YENEEA. V was pared by 0 bases and J by 4 bases, with 14 bases between. There are 16 residues in the CDR3. The CDR3 DNA follows: TGTGCCAGCAGCTTAGATCGGGCCGGGAGTGCAGATACGCAGTATTTT. Translating it yields CASSLDRAGSADTQYF.

In nucleotides, the CDR3 is TGTGCCAGCAGCACCGGGGGACTGACTAGCACAGATACGCAGTATTTT. Protein: CASSTGGLTSTDTQYF. The rearrangement links TRBV9 to TRBJ2-3; the D gene is possibly TRBD2 (6 bases). Trimming removed 4 bases at V and 0 bases at J, with 15 bases between. The CDR3 consists of 16 residues. Germline assignment: CDR1 SGDLS and CDR2 YYNGEE.

The V call is TRBV7-9, the J call TRBJ2-3; perhaps TRBD1 as D (6 bases). V lost 5 bases, J lost 2 bases, and 11 bases lay in between. CDR1 and CDR2 from the germline V gene are SEHNR and FQNEAQ (reference sequence). The CDR3 has 14 amino acids. The CDR3 bases are TGTGCCAGCAGCCGGGACACCTTCACAGATACGCAGTATTTT. Translated: CASSRDTFTDTQYF.

This clone has more than one count but fewer than ten. V and J are TRBV6-6 and TRBJ2-5; D may be TRBD1 (5 bases). The V end lost 11 bases, the J end lost 3 bases, and 13 bases lay between the germline ends. Germline loops: CDR1 MNHNY, CDR2 SVGAGI (reference sequence). This CDR3 region has 12 residues. This chain's CDR3 is CAGASSKETQYF. The CDR3 DNA is TGTGCCGGGGCCTCTTCGAAAGAGACCCAGTACTTC.

In nucleotides, the CDR3 is TGTGCCAGCAGGGCTGGGGGGGCTGATACGCAGTATTTT. It specifies CASRAGGADTQYF. The rearrangement links TRBV6-5 to TRBJ2-3, with D tentatively TRBD2 (7 bases). The CDR3 runs 13 residues. Germline CDR1 reads MNHEY; CDR2 reads SVGAGI. Deletions cut 6 bases from V and 6 bases from J, with 13 bases between.

The V and J genes are TRBV6-6 and TRBJ2-5, with 9 bases identical to TRBD2. Germline V CDR1 and CDR2: MNHNY, SVGAGI (reference sequence). V gave up 7 bases and J gave up 2 bases; unmatched junction bases: 8. There are 15 residues in the CDR3. CDR3 sequence: CASIHGAGGQETQYF. The CDR3 DNA reads TGTGCCAGCATCCACGGAGCGGGGGGACAAGAGACCCAGTACTTC.

This clone was counted once. This chain joins TRBV25-1 and TRBJ2-5; the D gene is possibly TRBD1 (6 bases). The V end was cut by 6 bases, the J end by 2 bases, with 16 bases between. Germline V gives CDR1 MGHDK, CDR2 SYGVNS. The CDR3 totals 15 residues. In DNA form, the CDR3 reads TGTGCCAGCAGCAAGAGATCAGGGGCGCAAGAGACCCAGTACTTC. Protein product: CASSKRSGAQETQYF.

The rearrangement joins TRBV19 to TRBJ1-1; 9 positions match TRBD1. The CDR3 sequence is 13 residues long. Germline V lookup: CDR1 LNHDA, CDR2 SQIVND (reference sequence). With 5 bases clipped from V and 3 bases from J, the junction kept 1 base outside the gene matches. In DNA form, the CDR3 reads TGTGCCAGTAGTGACAGGGGGTACACTGAAGCTTTCTTT. Amino acids: CASSDRGYTEAFF.

CDR3 residues: CASSSSGTGNEQYF. The DNA for the CDR3 is TGTGCCAGCAGCTCGTCCGGGACAGGGAACGAGCAGTACTTC. The chain carries TRBV7-9 and TRBJ2-7, with TRBD1 matching over 9 bases. The V gene end was trimmed by 4 bases and the J gene end by 5 bases; junction bases not matched to a gene: 6. This CDR3 spans 14 amino acids. CDR1 is SEHNR and CDR2 is FQNEAQ in the germline V gene (reference sequence).

Of note for this clone: Compared with germline, one end of the junction differs, possibly owing to a read error. The chain uses TRBV7-9 and TRBJ1-1, with TRBD1 matching 8 bases. Germline lookup yields CDR1 SEHNR and CDR2 FQNEAQ (reference sequence). The CDR3 runs 17 residues. The CDR3 is CSSSPTPGGLENTEAFF. The CDR3 bases are TGTTCCAGCAGCCCCACCCCAGGGGGCCTAGAGAACACTGAAGCTTTCTTT.

The chain is built from TRBV6-1 and TRBJ2-1, with 8 bases fitting TRBD2. The CDR3 is 14 amino acids. The ends lost 6 bases at V and 6 bases at J; junction bases unmatched: 7. Germline values: CDR1 MNHNS, CDR2 SASEGT. The CDR3 loop is CASSPTSGVNEQFF. CDR3 in DNA: TGTGCCAGCAGCCCTACTAGCGGAGTCAATGAGCAGTTCTTC.

The chain links TRBV19 to TRBJ1-5; 8 bases are a match to TRBD1. The CDR3 loop spans 16 amino acids. The germline gives CDR1 LNHDA, CDR2 SQIVND (reference sequence). The junction had 11 bases not matched to a gene; V was cut back by 4 bases and J by 6 bases. As DNA, the CDR3 is TGTGCCAGTAGTAATGCGCGGGCAGGGGGCGGTCAGCCCCAGCATTTT. It codes for CASSNARAGGGQPQHF.

V usage is TRBV19 and J usage is TRBJ2-7, with 7 nucleotides matching TRBD2. The CDR3 is 13 amino acids. Unmatched junction bases numbered 4, after V lost 4 bases and J lost 4 bases. Germline loops: CDR1 LNHDA, CDR2 SQIVND (reference sequence). The CDR3: CASSSGSRYEQYF. The CDR3 region has the DNA TGTGCCAGTAGTAGCGGGAGTAGGTACGAGCAGTACTTC. The variable domain in full, with the rest retrieved from reference TRBV19 and TRBJ2-7, is DGGITQSPKYLFRKEGQNVTLSCEQNLNHDAMYWYRQDPGQGLRLIYYSQIVNDFQKGDIAEGYSVSREKKESFPLTVTSAQKNPTAFYLCASSSGSRYEQYFGPGTRLTVT.

The chain combines TRBV5-4 with TRBJ1-4; D is perhaps TRBD1 (5 bases). Germline V CDR1 and CDR2: SGHNT, YYREEE (reference sequence). The CDR3 has 15 amino acids. Trimming cost V 5 bases and J 6 bases, with 17 bases left between them. CDR3 in amino acids: CASRRGGQGDEKLFF. Here the CDR3 DNA reads TGTGCCAGCAGGCGGGGTGGGCAGGGAGATGAAAAACTGTTTTTT.

CDR3 sequence: CASAYLGSNEKLFF. Written as DNA, the CDR3 is TGTGCCAGCGCCTATCTGGGCAGTAATGAAAAACTGTTTTTT. This sequence joins TRBV7-9 and TRBJ1-4; D call uncertain. CDR3 length: 14 residues. In germline, CDR1 is SEHNR, CDR2 FQNEAQ (reference sequence). V was clipped by 8 bases and J by 4 bases, with 14 bases between them.

The V call is TRBV30, the J call TRBJ2-7; TRBD1 matches 7 bases. Germline assignment: CDR1 GTSNPN and CDR2 SVGIG (reference sequence). The CDR3 contains 15 residues. V trimming: 0 bases; J trimming: 4 bases; junction bases outside the gene matches: 9. This chain's CDR3 is CAWSVQGGALYEQYF. As DNA, the CDR3 is TGTGCCTGGAGTGTACAAGGGGGCGCGCTATACGAGCAGTACTTC. Full variable domain (rest looked up from reference TRBV30 and TRBJ2-7): SQTIHQWPATLVQPVGSPLSLECTVEGTSNPNLYWYRQAAGRGLQLLFYSVGIGQISSEVPQNLSASRPQDRQFILSSKKLLLSDSGFYLCAWSVQGGALYEQYFGPGTRLTVT.

This clone occurred a few times. The CDR3 loop is CASSTGGRSNQPQHF. The CDR3 bases are TGTGCCAGTAGTACAGGGGGACGGAGCAATCAGCCCCAGCATTTT. This chain uses TRBV19 with TRBJ1-5; 7 bases are a match to TRBD1. The trim removed 4 bases at V and 1 base at J, leaving 4 bases unmatched. The CDR3 has 15 amino acids. CDR1 LNHDA and CDR2 SQIVND come from the germline V gene (reference sequence).

Notes on this clone: The same CDR3 is also encoded by other DNA sequences in this sample. The CDR3 loop is CASSLGLAGGTDTQYF. The CDR3 bases are TGTGCCAGCAGCCTGGGACTAGCGGGGGGCACAGATACGCAGTATTTT. The chain has TRBV7-2 and TRBJ2-3; 14 positions agree with TRBD2. CDR3 size: 16 residues. V gave up 5 bases and J gave up 1 base; unmatched junction bases: 2. In germline, CDR1 is SGHTA, CDR2 FQGNSA.

V is TRBV19 and J is TRBJ2-7; tentative D call: TRBD2 (5 bases). Between the trimmed V and J ends, which lost 10 bases and 3 bases, there was a span of 25 bases. Germline V CDR1 and CDR2: LNHDA, SQIVND (reference sequence). This CDR3 has 16 residues. The DNA for the CDR3 is TGTGCCACCCCCCGACCGGCCGGGATTTCATTCTACGAGCAGTACTTC. Translation: CATPRPAGISFYEQYF.

The V gene is TRBV9, the J gene TRBJ1-2; a weak D match, TRBD1 (6 bases). Germline loops: CDR1 SGDLS, CDR2 YYNGEE. The V end lost 4 bases, the J end lost 2 bases, and 9 bases lay between the germline ends. The CDR3 consists of 13 residues. The CDR3: CASSNTGNYGYTF. The CDR3 DNA follows: TGTGCCAGCAGCAACACAGGGAACTATGGCTACACCTTC.

J is TRBJ1-5 and V is TRBV9; TRBD1 is a possible D gene (5 bases). The CDR3 has 15 amino acids. Germline loops: CDR1 SGDLS, CDR2 YYNGEE. With 0 bases removed from V and 5 bases from J, the gap between germline ends came to 12 bases. The CDR3 DNA is TGTGCCAGCAGCGTAGCAGGGCGTTTGGATCAGCCCCAGCATTTT. Its protein is CASSVAGRLDQPQHF.

This chain connects TRBV6-1 to TRBJ1-2, with D maybe TRBD1 (5 bases). CDR1 is MNHNS, CDR2 SASEGT, per germline. The CDR3 totals 15 residues. Trimming removed 0 bases at V and 3 bases at J, with 11 bases between. CDR3 DNA: TGTGCCAGCAGTGAAGCGCTTTTGGGGCACTATGGCTACACCTTC. As protein: CASSEALLGHYGYTF.

The chain uses TRBV29-1 and TRBJ1-5, with 10 nucleotides matching TRBD1. Germline assignment: CDR1 SQVTM and CDR2 ANQGSEA. The trim removed 4 bases at V and 4 bases at J, leaving 1 base unmatched. The CDR3 is 13 amino acids. The CDR3 is CSVGDRGNQPQHF. The DNA of the CDR3 is TGCAGCGTTGGGGACAGGGGTAATCAGCCCCAGCATTTT.

The J gene is TRBJ1-1, the V gene TRBV19, with D tentatively TRBD1 (5 bases). V lost 7 bases to trimming and J lost 2 bases, with 20 bases between them. The CDR3 is 16 residues long. Per germline, CDR1 LNHDA and CDR2 SQIVND (reference sequence). The CDR3 reads CASTITAGRSNTEAFF. The CDR3 coding sequence is TGTGCCAGTACCATAACTGCGGGACGCAGCAACACTGAAGCTTTCTTT.

The chain links TRBV11-2 to TRBJ2-7, with 9 bases aligning to TRBD2. CDR1 and CDR2 from the germline V gene are SGHAT and FQNNGV. The CDR3 totals 17 residues. The junction had 15 bases not matched to a gene; V was cut back by 5 bases and J by 4 bases. The CDR3 DNA reads TGTGCCAGCAGCCCTCGAGAGGGGTCTAGCGGGGTATACGAGCAGTACTTC. Translation: CASSPREGSSGVYEQYF.

This chain joins TRBV6-4 and TRBJ2-1; tentatively, D is TRBD2 (5 bases). Germline assignment: CDR1 MRHNA and CDR2 SNTAGT. Trimming took 0 bases from V and 13 from J, leaving 19 bases between them. This CDR3 has 15 residues. The CDR3 bases are TGTGCCAGCAGTGACTCGAACCTTGCTCTAGCAGGACAGTTCTTC. Translating it yields CASSDSNLALAGQFF.